The 21 T cell receptor beta chains below come from one sample, sequenced in a study of cytomegalovirus exposure and HLA in healthy donors. The PCR contained 60 Vbeta and 13 Jbeta primers. This table comes from immunoSEQ multiplex PCR, and its TCRdb copy is limited to in-frame clones, with some not included. Of more than 85,000 clones in the sample, over 55% are singletons; the top ten hold 5% to 6.5%. The source material was PBMCs. Every receptor here comes from a woman aged 30 to 39 in good health and CMV-seronegative.

The J gene is TRBJ1-5, the V gene TRBV7-6, with D maybe TRBD1 (5 bases). Germline loops: CDR1 SGHVS, CDR2 FNYEAQ. The CDR3 loop spans 17 amino acids. Deletions cut 5 bases from V and 6 bases from J, with 23 bases between. The CDR3 DNA reads TGTGCCAGCAGCCCCGTTCCTGGCGGGGGTGGGCGTCAGCCCCAGCATTTT. Its translation is CASSPVPGGGGRQPQHF.

This clone has a handful of counts. The chain employs TRBV14 and TRBJ2-7; weak D call: TRBD2 (6 bases). Deletions cut 4 bases from V and 2 bases from J, with 24 bases between. Germline V gene lookup returns CDR1 SGHDN and CDR2 FVKESK. The CDR3 is made up of 18 amino acids. The chain's CDR3 is CASSPRTRSQRATYEQYF. The CDR3 region has the DNA TGTGCCAGCAGCCCCAGGACGCGCAGCCAGCGGGCTACCTACGAGCAGTACTTC.

This clone was counted once. The gene calls are TRBV6-5 and TRBJ2-7; a weak D match, TRBD1 (5 bases). Germline V gene sequence: CDR1 MNHEY, CDR2 SVGAGI. Deletions cut 2 bases from V and 5 bases from J, with 16 bases between. There are 15 residues in the CDR3. The chain's CDR3 is CASSYRHPQGDEQYF. The DNA of the CDR3 is TGTGCCAGCAGTTACCGCCATCCCCAAGGGGACGAGCAGTACTTC.

The V call is TRBV6-5, the J call TRBJ1-2; TRBD1 matches 7 bases. CDR1 and CDR2 (germline): MNHEY, SVGAGI. The CDR3 loop spans 14 amino acids. V gave up 5 bases and J gave up 7 bases; unmatched junction bases: 10. The CDR3 is CASSPGQKIGGYTF. Written as DNA, the CDR3 is TGTGCCAGCAGTCCGGGACAGAAGATCGGTGGCTACACCTTC.

The chain uses TRBV7-2 and TRBJ1-2, with unresolved D. V dropped 7 bases and J dropped 5 bases, with 11 bases sitting between them. Germline values: CDR1 SGHTA, CDR2 FQGNSA. This CDR3 is built from 12 residues. The CDR3 DNA is TGTGCCAGCACGCTGAGTTCGTATGGCTACACCTTC. Amino acid sequence: CASTLSSYGYTF.

The sample holds one count of this clone. The V gene is TRBV5-1, the J gene TRBJ1-5; 7 nucleotides match TRBD1. The CDR3 has 14 residues. The V segment lost 0 bases and the J segment 5 bases; nucleotides outside the gene matches: 2. The germline V gene encodes CDR1 SGHRS and CDR2 YFSETQ. CDR3 residues: CASSLGDSHQPQHF. CDR3 bases: TGCGCCAGCAGCTTGGGGGACAGCCATCAGCCCCAGCATTTT.

Written as DNA, the CDR3 is TGTGCCGGCCAGGGGCCGCCATACAATGAGCAGTTCTTC. As protein: CAGQGPPYNEQFF. This chain uses TRBV28 with TRBJ2-1, with a weak D call TRBD1 (6 bases). Germline CDR1 and CDR2: MDHEN and SYDVKM. The V and J ends lost 11 bases and 4 bases respectively, with 15 bases between them. CDR3 length equals 13 residues. The full variable domain, rest sourced from reference TRBV28 and TRBJ2-1, is DVKVTQSSRYLVKRTGEKVFLECVQDMDHENMFWYRQDPGLGLRLIYFSYDVKMKEKGDIPEGYSVSREKKERFSLILESASTNQTSMYLCAGQGPPYNEQFFGPGTRLTVL.

The genes are TRBV4-3 and TRBJ2-5; 8 bases are shared with TRBD2. V was clipped by 3 bases and J by 5 bases; unmatched bases: 8. The CDR3 length is 15 residues. Germline-derived CDR1 and CDR2 are LGHNA and YSLEER. Here the CDR3 DNA reads TGCGCCAGCAGCCACATTAGCGGGACGGAGGAGACCCAGTACTTC. This sequence encodes CASSHISGTEETQYF.

The rearrangement uses TRBV25-1 and TRBJ2-7, with 8 nucleotides matching TRBD1. From germline, CDR1 is MGHDK and CDR2 SYGVNS. J gave up 7 bases and V 5 bases, and 13 bases lay outside the gene matches. There are 15 residues in the CDR3. In nucleotides, the CDR3 is TGTGCCAGCAGTATTGTATTCAGGGGGCGAAAGGAGCAGTACTTC. Translated: CASSIVFRGRKEQYF.

This rearrangement joins TRBV9 to TRBJ2-5; the D gene is possibly TRBD2 (6 bases). V lost 0 bases and J 3 bases, leaving 12 bases between the germline ends. This CDR3 is 15 amino acids long. Germline V gene lookup returns CDR1 SGDLS and CDR2 YYNGEE. CDR3 in amino acids: CASSVGLGSEETQYF. CDR3 coding DNA: TGTGCCAGCAGCGTAGGGCTCGGGAGTGAAGAGACCCAGTACTTC.

V gene TRBV2 combines with J gene TRBJ1-5, with TRBD1 identical over 8 bases. The CDR3 extends over 15 amino acids. The junction had 11 bases not matched to a gene; V was cut back by 6 bases and J by 7 bases. Germline CDR1 and CDR2: SNHLY and FYNNEI. CDR3 nucleotide sequence: TGTGCCAGCAGCGATACAGGGGGAGACTTGCAGCCCCAGCATTTT. This encodes CASSDTGGDLQPQHF. Using reference TRBV2 and TRBJ1-5 for the parts outside the CDR3, the full variable domain is EPEVTQTPSHQVTQMGQEVILRCVPISNHLYFYWYRQILGQKVEFLVSFYNNEISEKSEIFDDQFSVERPDGSNFTLKIRSTKLEDSAMYFCASSDTGGDLQPQHFGDGTRLSIL.

The rearrangement links TRBV15 to TRBJ2-7, with D uncertain. The CDR3 consists of 16 residues. The V end lost 5 bases, the J end lost 6 bases, and 23 bases lay between the germline ends. Germline V gives CDR1 LNHNV, CDR2 YYDKDF (reference sequence). The CDR3 sequence: CATSVSRGKYGPEQYF. CDR3 DNA: TGTGCCACCAGCGTATCCCGAGGTAAATACGGTCCCGAGCAGTACTTC.

This clone was counted only a few times. The chain couples TRBV28 to TRBJ2-1; D possibly corresponds to TRBD2 (6 bases). Per the germline V gene, CDR1 is MDHEN and CDR2 is SYDVKM. The CDR3 contains 12 residues. The ends were cut back, 9 bases at V and 4 bases at J, with 10 bases in the middle. The CDR3, as DNA: TGTGCCAGTCGCGCGGGGTACAATGAGCAGTTCTTC. This translates into CASRAGYNEQFF.

The J gene is TRBJ1-2, the V gene TRBV28; TRBD1 matches at 9 bases. CDR3 length: 15 residues. Per the germline V gene, CDR1 is MDHEN and CDR2 is SYDVKM. J was trimmed by 4 bases and V by 10 bases; bases with no gene match: 13. The CDR3 is CAISLDDRGIYGYTF. CDR3 sequence (DNA): TGTGCCATTTCCCTAGATGACAGGGGGATCTATGGCTACACCTTC.

The V and J genes are TRBV19 and TRBJ2-7; D possibly corresponds to TRBD1 (5 bases). The CDR3 runs 14 residues. CDR1 LNHDA and CDR2 SQIVND come from the germline V gene (reference sequence). Trimming took 6 bases from V and 3 from J, leaving 15 bases between them. The CDR3 loop reads CASSLTASNYEQYF. CDR3 in DNA: TGTGCCAGTAGCTTGACAGCATCAAACTACGAGCAGTACTTC.

This clone was counted between two and nine times. The chain is built from TRBV5-4 and TRBJ2-2; the match to TRBD1 covers 9 bases. V dropped 3 bases and J dropped 4; count of bases not matched to a gene: 7. This CDR3 region has 16 residues. Germline V gene lookup returns CDR1 SGHNT and CDR2 YYREEE (reference sequence). In DNA, the CDR3 is TGTGCCAGCAGCTGGGGGACAGGGCCGGGCACCGGGGAGCTGTTTTTT. It encodes CASSWGTGPGTGELFF.

This clone came up a few times. This rearrangement joins TRBV30 to TRBJ2-3; D perhaps matches TRBD2 (6 bases). The CDR3 consists of 11 residues. Trimming stripped 3 bases from V and 11 bases from J, with 12 bases between. Germline V lookup: CDR1 GTSNPN, CDR2 SVGIG (reference sequence). CDR3 DNA: TGTGCCTGGAGCGGAGGGGATGTGCAGTATTTT. Translation: CAWSGGDVQYF.

The V call is TRBV11-2, the J call TRBJ2-3; D remains ambiguous. The CDR3 has 14 residues. V dropped 5 bases and J dropped 7 bases, with 16 bases sitting between them. Germline CDR1 is SGHAT and CDR2 is FQNNGV. For the CDR3, the DNA is TGTGCCAGCAGCCACGGGTTACCCCCAAATACGCAGTATTTT. It specifies CASSHGLPPNTQYF.

Only a few counts were recorded for this clone. The rearrangement joins TRBV5-1 to TRBJ1-1; D is ambiguous. Deletions cut 5 bases from V and 4 bases from J, with 15 bases between. This CDR3 spans 14 amino acids. From germline, CDR1 is SGHRS and CDR2 YFSETQ. This CDR3 is CASSRVQRATEAFF. In nucleotides, the CDR3 is TGCGCCAGCAGTAGGGTTCAGAGGGCCACTGAAGCTTTCTTT.

This chain links TRBV7-9 with TRBJ2-1; D unresolved. Germline V gives CDR1 SEHNR, CDR2 FQNEAQ (reference sequence). V gave up 7 bases and J gave up 16 bases, with 14 bases separating them. The CDR3 has 10 residues. This CDR3 is CASNPGHHFF. The CDR3, as DNA: TGTGCCAGCAACCCGGGTCATCACTTCTTC.

This sequence joins TRBV9 and TRBJ2-1; the match to TRBD2 covers 9 bases. There are 17 residues in the CDR3. In germline, CDR1 is SGDLS, CDR2 YYNGEE. V dropped 2 bases and J dropped 1; count of bases not matched to a gene: 7. The CDR3 DNA sequence: TGTGCCAGCAGCGTGTCTTTAGCGGGAGCTTCCTACAATGAGCAGTTCTTC. Translated: CASSVSLAGASYNEQFF. Variable domain in full (rest from reference TRBV9 and TRBJ2-1): DSGVTQTPKHLITATGQRVTLRCSPRSGDLSVYWYQQSLDQGLQFLIQYYNGEERAKGNILERFSAQQFPDLHSELNLSSLELGDSALYFCASSVSLAGASYNEQFFGPGTRLTVL.